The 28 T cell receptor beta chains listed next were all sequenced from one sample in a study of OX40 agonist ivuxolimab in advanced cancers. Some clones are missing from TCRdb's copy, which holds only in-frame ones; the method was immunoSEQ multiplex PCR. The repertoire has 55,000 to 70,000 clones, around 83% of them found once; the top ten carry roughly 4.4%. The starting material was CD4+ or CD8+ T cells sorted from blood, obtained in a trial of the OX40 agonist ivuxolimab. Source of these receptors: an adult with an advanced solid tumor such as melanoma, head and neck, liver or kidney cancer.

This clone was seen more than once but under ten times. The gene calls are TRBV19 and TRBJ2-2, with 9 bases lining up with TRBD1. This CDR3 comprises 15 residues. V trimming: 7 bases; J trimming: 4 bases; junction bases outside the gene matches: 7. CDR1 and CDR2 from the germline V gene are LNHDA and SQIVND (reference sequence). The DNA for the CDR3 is TGTGCCAGTAATTTACAGGGGGCGAGCACCGGGGAGCTGTTTTTT. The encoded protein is CASNLQGASTGELFF.

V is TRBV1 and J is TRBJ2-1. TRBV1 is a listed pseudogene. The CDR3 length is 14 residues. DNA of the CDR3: TGCACCAGCAGCCAAGAATCGACCTACAATGAGCAGTTCTTC. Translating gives CTSSQESTYNEQFF.

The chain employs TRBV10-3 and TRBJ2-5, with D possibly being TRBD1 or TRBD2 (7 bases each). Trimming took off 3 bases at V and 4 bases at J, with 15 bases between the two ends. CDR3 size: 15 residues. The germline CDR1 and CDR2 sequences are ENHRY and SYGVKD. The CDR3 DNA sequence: TGTGCCATCAGTGAATTCCAGGGGGAGGGAGAGACCCAGTACTTC. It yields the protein CAISEFQGEGETQYF.

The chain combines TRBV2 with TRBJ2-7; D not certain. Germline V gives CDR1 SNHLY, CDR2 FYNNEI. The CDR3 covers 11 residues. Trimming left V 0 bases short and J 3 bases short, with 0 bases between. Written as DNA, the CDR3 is TGTGCCAGCAGTGAAGCCTACGAGCAGTACTTC. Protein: CASSEAYEQYF.

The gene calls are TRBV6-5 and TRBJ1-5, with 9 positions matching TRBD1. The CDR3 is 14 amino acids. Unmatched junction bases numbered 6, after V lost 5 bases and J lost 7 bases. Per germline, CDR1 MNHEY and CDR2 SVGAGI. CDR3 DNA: TGTGCCAGCAGTCACCGGACAGGGGAGCAGCCCCAGCATTTT. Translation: CASSHRTGEQPQHF.

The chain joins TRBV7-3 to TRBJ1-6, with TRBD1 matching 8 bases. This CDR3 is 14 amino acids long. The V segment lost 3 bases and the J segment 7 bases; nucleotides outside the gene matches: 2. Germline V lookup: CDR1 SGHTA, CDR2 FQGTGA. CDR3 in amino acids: CASSLTGVNSPLHF. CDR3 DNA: TGTGCCAGCAGCTTGACAGGGGTGAATTCACCCCTCCACTTT.

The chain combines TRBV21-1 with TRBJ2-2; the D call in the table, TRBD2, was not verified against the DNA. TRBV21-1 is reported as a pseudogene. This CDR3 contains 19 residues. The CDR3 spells CASSRWTSGIHDNTGELFF. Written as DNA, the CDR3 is TGTGCCAGCAGCAGATGGACTAGCGGGATTCACGACAACACCGGGGAGCTGTTTTTT.

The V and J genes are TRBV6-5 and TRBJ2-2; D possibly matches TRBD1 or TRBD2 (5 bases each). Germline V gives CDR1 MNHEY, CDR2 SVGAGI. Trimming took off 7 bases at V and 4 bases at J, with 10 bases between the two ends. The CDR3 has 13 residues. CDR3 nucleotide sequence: TGTGCCAGCAAAGGGACGTTCACCGGGGAGCTGTTTTTT. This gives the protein CASKGTFTGELFF.

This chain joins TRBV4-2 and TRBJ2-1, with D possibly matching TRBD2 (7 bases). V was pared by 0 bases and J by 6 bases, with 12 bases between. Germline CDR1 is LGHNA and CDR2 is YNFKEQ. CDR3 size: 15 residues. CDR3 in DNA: TGTGCCAGCAGCCAAGATCCGGGGGGCGGCAATGAGCAGTTCTTC. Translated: CASSQDPGGGNEQFF.

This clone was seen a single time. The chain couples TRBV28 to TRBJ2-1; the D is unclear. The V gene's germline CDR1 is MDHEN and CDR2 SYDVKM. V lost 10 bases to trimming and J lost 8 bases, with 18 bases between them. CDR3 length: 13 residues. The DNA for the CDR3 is TGTGCCAACGGACGGACCCTCTGGGATGAGCAGTTCTTC. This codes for CANGRTLWDEQFF.

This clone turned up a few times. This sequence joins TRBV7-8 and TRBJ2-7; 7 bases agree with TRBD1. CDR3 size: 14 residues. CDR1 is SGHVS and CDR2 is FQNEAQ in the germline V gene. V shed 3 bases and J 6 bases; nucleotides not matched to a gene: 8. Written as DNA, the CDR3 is TGTGCCAGCAGCTTTAACGACAGGGCAAGCGAGCAGTACTTC. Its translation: CASSFNDRASEQYF.

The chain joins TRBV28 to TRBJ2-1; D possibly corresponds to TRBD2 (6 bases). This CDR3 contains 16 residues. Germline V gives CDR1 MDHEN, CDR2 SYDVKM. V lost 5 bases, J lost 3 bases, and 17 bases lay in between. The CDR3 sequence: CASSTAGRKVYNEQFF. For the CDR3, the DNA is TGTGCCAGCAGTACGGCGGGACGGAAAGTCTACAATGAGCAGTTCTTC.

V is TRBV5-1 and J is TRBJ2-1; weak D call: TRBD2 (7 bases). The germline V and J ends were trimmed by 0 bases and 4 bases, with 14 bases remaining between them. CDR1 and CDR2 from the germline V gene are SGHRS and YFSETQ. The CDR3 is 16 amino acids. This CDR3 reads CASSLDGLGGYNEQFF. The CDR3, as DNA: TGCGCCAGCAGCTTGGATGGACTAGGGGGTTACAATGAGCAGTTCTTC.

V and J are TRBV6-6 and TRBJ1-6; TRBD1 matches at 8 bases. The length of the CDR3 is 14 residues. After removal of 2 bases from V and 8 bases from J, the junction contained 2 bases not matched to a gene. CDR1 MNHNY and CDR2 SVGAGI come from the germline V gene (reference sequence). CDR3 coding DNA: TGTGCCAGCAGTTACCAGGGGGCTGATTCACCCCTCCACTTT. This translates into CASSYQGADSPLHF.

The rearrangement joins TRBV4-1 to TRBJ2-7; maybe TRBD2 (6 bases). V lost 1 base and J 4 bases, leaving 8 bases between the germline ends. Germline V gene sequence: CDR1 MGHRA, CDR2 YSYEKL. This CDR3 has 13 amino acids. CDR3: CASSQVGGYEQYF. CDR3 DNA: TGCGCCAGCAGCCAAGTTGGGGGGTACGAGCAGTACTTC.

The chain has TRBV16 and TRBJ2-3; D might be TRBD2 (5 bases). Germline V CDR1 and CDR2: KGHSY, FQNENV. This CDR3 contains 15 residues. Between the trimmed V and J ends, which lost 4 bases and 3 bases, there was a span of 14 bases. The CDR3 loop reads CASSPFTGWTDTQYF. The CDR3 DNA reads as TGTGCCAGCAGCCCCTTTACGGGGTGGACAGATACGCAGTATTTT.

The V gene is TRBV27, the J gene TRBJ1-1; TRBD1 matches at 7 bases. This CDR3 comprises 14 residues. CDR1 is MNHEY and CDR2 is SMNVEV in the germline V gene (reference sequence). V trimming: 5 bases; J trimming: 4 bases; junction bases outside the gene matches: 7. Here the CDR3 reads CASSTPGQSTEAFF. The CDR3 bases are TGTGCCAGCAGTACTCCGGGACAGAGCACTGAAGCTTTCTTT.

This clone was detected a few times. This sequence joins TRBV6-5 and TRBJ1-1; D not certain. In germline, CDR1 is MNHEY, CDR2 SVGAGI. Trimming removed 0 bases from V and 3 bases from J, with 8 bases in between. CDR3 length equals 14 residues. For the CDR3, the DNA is TGTGCCAGCAGTTACTCAGGCAGGCACACTGAAGCTTTCTTT. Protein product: CASSYSGRHTEAFF.

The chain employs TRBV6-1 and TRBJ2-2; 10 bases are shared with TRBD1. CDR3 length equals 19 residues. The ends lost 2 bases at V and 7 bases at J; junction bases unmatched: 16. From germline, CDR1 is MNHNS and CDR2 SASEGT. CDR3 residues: CASSELGSGQGVIGGELFF. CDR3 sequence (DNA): TGTGCCAGCAGTGAATTGGGCTCAGGACAGGGGGTTATCGGCGGGGAGCTGTTTTTT.

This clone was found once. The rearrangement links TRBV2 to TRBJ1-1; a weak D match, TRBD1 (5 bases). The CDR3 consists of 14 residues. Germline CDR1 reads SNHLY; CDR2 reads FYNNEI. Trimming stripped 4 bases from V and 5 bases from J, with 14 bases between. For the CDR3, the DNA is TGTGCCAGCAGTGTAGAGGACAAGTGGACTGAAGCTTTCTTT. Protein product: CASSVEDKWTEAFF.

CDR3 nucleotide sequence: TGTGCCAGCAGGGGGTACCCTCAGGAGACCCAGTACTTC. Amino acids: CASRGYPQETQYF. V usage is TRBV27 and J usage is TRBJ2-5; D is undetermined. Trimming took off 6 bases at V and 5 bases at J, with 13 bases between the two ends. In germline, CDR1 is MNHEY, CDR2 SMNVEV (reference sequence). The CDR3 is made up of 13 amino acids.

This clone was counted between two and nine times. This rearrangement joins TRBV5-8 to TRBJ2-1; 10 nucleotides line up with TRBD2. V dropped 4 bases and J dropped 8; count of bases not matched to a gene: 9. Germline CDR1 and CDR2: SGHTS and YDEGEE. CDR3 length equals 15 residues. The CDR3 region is CASSPASGGGDEQFF. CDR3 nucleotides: TGTGCCAGCAGCCCAGCTAGCGGGGGAGGCGATGAGCAGTTCTTC.

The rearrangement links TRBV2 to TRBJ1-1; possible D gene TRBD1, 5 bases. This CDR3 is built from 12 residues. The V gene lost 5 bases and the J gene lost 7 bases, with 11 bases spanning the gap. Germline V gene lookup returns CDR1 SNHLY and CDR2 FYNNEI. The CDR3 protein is CASSRLGGEAFF. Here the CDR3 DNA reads TGTGCCAGCAGTCGACTGGGGGGTGAAGCTTTCTTT.

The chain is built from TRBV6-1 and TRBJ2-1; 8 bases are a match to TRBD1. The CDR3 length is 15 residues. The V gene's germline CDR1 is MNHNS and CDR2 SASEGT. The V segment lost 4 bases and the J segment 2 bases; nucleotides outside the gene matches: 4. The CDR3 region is CASSARTGTYNEQFF. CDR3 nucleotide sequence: TGTGCCAGCAGTGCCCGGACAGGGACCTACAATGAGCAGTTCTTC.

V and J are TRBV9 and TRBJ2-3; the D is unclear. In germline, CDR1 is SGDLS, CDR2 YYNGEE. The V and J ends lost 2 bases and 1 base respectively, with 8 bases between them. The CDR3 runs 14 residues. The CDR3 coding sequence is TGTGCCAGCAGCGTCGGCCCCGGCACAGATACGCAGTATTTT. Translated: CASSVGPGTDTQYF.

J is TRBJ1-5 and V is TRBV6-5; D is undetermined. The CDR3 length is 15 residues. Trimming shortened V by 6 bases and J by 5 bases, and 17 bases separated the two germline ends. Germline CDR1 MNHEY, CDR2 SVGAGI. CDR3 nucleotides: TGTGCCAGCAGCCCCGGGCGGGTACCTTATCAGCCCCAGCATTTT. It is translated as CASSPGRVPYQPQHF.

CDR3 protein: CASSYGVHNEQFF. The CDR3 DNA reads as TGTGCCAGCAGTTACGGAGTCCACAATGAGCAGTTCTTC. The chain uses TRBV6-5 and TRBJ2-1; D remains ambiguous. The CDR3 totals 13 residues. Trimming took 2 bases from V and 5 from J, leaving 7 bases between them. Per the germline V gene, CDR1 is MNHEY and CDR2 is SVGAGI.

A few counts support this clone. This CDR3 reads CASSFGGNNQPQHF. In DNA form, the CDR3 reads TGTGCCAGCAGTTTTGGAGGAAACAATCAGCCCCAGCATTTT. The V gene is TRBV28, the J gene TRBJ1-5; D not resolved. This CDR3 contains 14 residues. Per the germline V gene, CDR1 is MDHEN and CDR2 is SYDVKM. The V end lost 3 bases, the J end lost 3 bases, and 9 bases lay between the germline ends.